In its sample, the clone carrying this T cell receptor beta chain ranks as medium-sized (0.01 to 0.1%). Antigen unknown. Coverage ceases 3 residues before the CDR3 finishes, and the germline J gene fills in the end. Clones were sequenced by immunoSEQ multiplex PCR, and TCRdb holds only the in-frame ones, with some missing. Altogether just over 25,000 clones were found in the sample, and no singletons occur. The data were taken from a study of T cell clonality in common variable immunodeficiency. The CDR3 contains 14 residues. V shed 7 bases and J shed 5 bases, with 15 bases lying between them. Replacement immunoglobulin had been given to every CVID subject for at least one year. Points from the study as a whole: Common variable immunodeficiency TCR beta sequences reportedly had fewer deletions and N-nucleotide insertions. Patient heterogeneity in the CVID cohort limited correlations between repertoire features and clinical complications.

The receptor's source is a human donor with common variable immunodeficiency. This chain joins TRBV12-3 or TRBV12-4 and TRBJ2-1, with D perhaps matching TRBD1 (5 bases). Specimen: peripheral blood mononuclear cells. CDR3 bases read: TGTGCCAGCATAGGGCAGGGTACAGACAATGAG. Translating it yields CASIGQGTDNE. The complete CDR3 protein is CASIGQGTDNEQFF.